The sequence of this T cell receptor beta chain was determined in a study of blood T cell repertoires in COVID-19. Methods used by the authors: Amplified reference gene primers provided the basis for estimating nucleated cell counts. Clones were sequenced by immunoSEQ multiplex PCR, and TCRdb holds only the in-frame ones, with some missing. D and trimming were read from the DNA, whereas the V and J calls and clone size are those reported in that table. The sample comprises under 8,000 clones, 80% to 90% of which are singletons, and about a sixth rests with the top ten. V was pared by 2 bases and J by 4 bases, with 5 bases of the junction left unmatched. Per germline, CDR1 MNHEY and CDR2 SVGAGI. The CDR3 sequence is 15 residues long.

This rearrangement joins TRBV6-5 to TRBJ2-5, with 9 bases that match TRBD1. Sequenced input: peripheral blood. The receptor was isolated from a human donor in a cohort sampled during active COVID-19. Written as DNA, the CDR3 is TGTGCCAGCAGTTACGACACAGGGGGCTTAGAGACCCAGTACTTC. As protein: CASSYDTGGLETQYF.